This TCR beta chain was profiled in a study of beta chain features in type 1 diabetes. Study-wide background: There were some 110 million sorted cells examined across all samples.

Trimming removed 0 bases from V and 4 bases from J; junction bases left unmatched: 0. Germline V gives CDR1 LGHNA, CDR2 YSLEER. This CDR3 is 13 amino acids long. Points from the study as a whole: In patients and controls equally, PCR might favor templates that are shorter. All four CD4+ subsets from Type 1 diabetes patients carried moderately but significantly shorter TCRB CDR3s.

Expressed TCRB transcripts were sequenced after all isolated RNA was converted to cDNA. Sequencing was performed with immunoSEQ multiplex PCR; in TCRdb, only in-frame clones are kept and a portion is missing. This sample has 200,000 to 250,000 clones, with 15% to 20% found just once. Concerning this clone: Its antigen is not known.

Material: naive CD4+ T cells from blood. The receptor was isolated from a man younger than 45 with type 1 diabetes. This rearrangement joins TRBV4-3 to TRBJ2-7; 7 bases map to TRBD2. The CDR3 loop reads CASSQEAGYEQYF. As DNA, the CDR3 is TGCGCCAGCAGCCAAGAAGCGGGGTACGAGCAGTACTTC.